Listed below are T cell receptor beta chains from one sample, sequenced in a study of cytomegalovirus exposure and HLA in healthy donors. TCRdb keeps only in-frame clones here, not all; method: immunoSEQ multiplex PCR. Among under 150,000 clones, around 76% were seen once, and the ten largest hold around 1.9%. Sequencing input: PBMCs. These receptors all stem from a woman aged 45-65 years in good health and CMV-seronegative. Each CDR3 is given with its conserved first and last residue. The D gene is left open where the match is weak. A row's size may be missing; if present it is once, few, many or a size class.

cdr3_aa	cdr3_nt	d_call	clone_size	j_call	v_call
CASSLTLGGTEAFF	TGTGCCAGCAGCTTAACCCTCGGGGGCACTGAAGCTTTCTTT	.	few	TRBJ1-1	TRBV7-9
CASSYWAGGNQPQHF	TGTGCCAGCAGTTACTGGGCCGGGGGCAATCAGCCCCAGCATTTT	.	.	TRBJ1-5	TRBV6-6
CASSWDRQKLFF	TGTGCCAGCAGCTGGGACAGACAAAAACTGTTTTTT	TRBD1	.	TRBJ1-4	TRBV5-8
CASSLGTNSYEQYF	TGTGCCAGCAGCTTAGGGACAAACTCCTACGAGCAGTACTTC	.	.	TRBJ2-7	TRBV7-9
CSVGDFGQPQHF	TGCAGCGTGGGGGACTTCGGTCAGCCCCAGCATTTT	.	.	TRBJ1-5	TRBV29-1
CASSLDVGGYDTQYF	TGTGCCAGCAGCTTGGATGTGGGGGGGTACGATACGCAGTATTTT	TRBD2	.	TRBJ2-3	TRBV5-6
CSGETGQAFF	TGCAGCGGGGAGACCGGCCAAGCTTTCTTT	.	.	TRBJ1-1	TRBV29-1
CASSLGGGLVGNEQFF	TGTGCCAGCAGCTTGGGAGGGGGACTAGTGGGCAATGAGCAGTTCTTC	TRBD2	.	TRBJ2-1	TRBV5-4
CASSPPADTQYF	TGTGCCAGCAGCCCCCCGGCAGATACGCAGTATTTT	.	.	TRBJ2-3	TRBV9
CASSPPVTRPYNEQFF	TGTGCCAGCAGCCCGCCGGTGACTCGACCCTACAATGAGCAGTTCTTC	.	.	TRBJ2-1	TRBV14
CASSAGTVNEKLFF	TGTGCCAGCAGCGCCGGGACAGTAAATGAAAAACTGTTTTTT	TRBD1	.	TRBJ1-4	TRBV6-6
CASSLSPTAFQETQYF	TGTGCCAGCAGTTTAAGCCCCACAGCCTTCCAAGAGACCCAGTACTTC	.	.	TRBJ2-5	TRBV28
CASSTRPGEPNTEAFF	TGCGCCAGCAGCACCCGACCGGGGGAACCGAACACTGAAGCTTTCTTT	.	.	TRBJ1-1	TRBV5-1
CASSLNLDRGRIHEAFF	TGTGCCAGCAGTTTAAATTTGGACAGGGGGCGCATCCATGAAGCTTTCTTT	TRBD1	once	TRBJ1-1	TRBV27
CAISSDRASEAFF	TGTGCCATCAGTTCTGACAGGGCCTCTGAAGCTTTCTTT	TRBD1	once	TRBJ1-1	TRBV10-3
CASRGTVSSTQYF	TGTGCCAGCAGGGGGACTGTGAGCAGTACGCAGTATTTT	.	.	TRBJ2-3	TRBV25-1
CAWSVSTGHSNQPQHF	TGTGCCTGGAGTGTATCGACAGGACATAGCAATCAGCCCCAGCATTTT	.	few	TRBJ1-5	TRBV30
CASSLAGTSPDTQYF	TGTGCCAGCAGCTTAGCTGGGACTAGCCCAGATACGCAGTATTTT	TRBD2	few	TRBJ2-3	TRBV7-2
CASGLVGTGGLQETQYF	TGTGCCAGCGGCTTAGTTGGGACAGGGGGACTCCAAGAGACCCAGTACTTC	TRBD1	.	TRBJ2-5	TRBV7-9
CASSRREGDTEAFF	TGCGCCAGCAGCCGCCGCGAAGGGGACACTGAAGCTTTCTTT	.	few	TRBJ1-1	TRBV4-1
CASSLVHASYEQYF	TGTGCCAGCAGTTTAGTACACGCTTCCTACGAGCAGTACTTC	.	.	TRBJ2-7	TRBV28
CASSQDRVGHEETQYF	TGCGCCAGCAGCCAAGACAGGGTCGGGCACGAAGAGACCCAGTACTTC	.	.	TRBJ2-5	TRBV4-1
CASRPTGNTEAFF	TGTGCCAGCAGACCGACAGGGAACACTGAAGCTTTCTTT	.	.	TRBJ1-1	TRBV7-9
CASTPLAGVPSEQFF	TGTGCCAGCACCCCCCTTGCGGGAGTACCCTCTGAGCAGTTCTTC	TRBD2	few	TRBJ2-1	TRBV11-3
CASSFGHEQYF	TGTGCCAGCAGTTTTGGCCACGAGCAGTACTTC	.	.	TRBJ2-7	TRBV6-5
CASSEWGVAADTQYF	TGTGCCAGCAGTGAATGGGGGGTAGCCGCAGATACGCAGTATTTT	.	once	TRBJ2-3	TRBV6-1
CASSQGTGQGVPYEQYF	TGTGCCAGCAGCCAAGGGACGGGACAGGGGGTCCCCTACGAGCAGTACTTC	TRBD1	.	TRBJ2-7	TRBV4-2
CAWRSTGELFF	TGTGCCTGGAGATCAACCGGGGAGCTGTTTTTT	.	few	TRBJ2-2	TRBV30
CASNPLTGGEKHYEQYF	TGTGCCAGCAATCCTTTGACAGGGGGCGAGAAACACTACGAGCAGTACTTC	TRBD1	.	TRBJ2-7	TRBV28
CASSPPGETQYF	TGTGCCAGCAGCCCCCCCGGGGAGACCCAGTACTTC	.	.	TRBJ2-5	TRBV7-6
CASSYPDRGGCQAFF	TGTGCCAGCAGTTACCCCGACAGGGGAGGTTGTCAAGCTTTCTTT	TRBD1	.	TRBJ1-1	TRBV6-5
CASSLSGGAGNTEAFF	TGTGCCAGCAGTCTTTCAGGGGGCGCAGGGAACACTGAAGCTTTCTTT	TRBD1	.	TRBJ1-1	TRBV2
CSVGSRGNEKLFF	TGCAGCGTTGGGAGTCGCGGGAATGAAAAACTGTTTTTT	.	.	TRBJ1-4	TRBV29-1
CASSLGQGNTEAFF	TGTGCCAGCAGTTTAGGGCAGGGGAACACTGAAGCTTTCTTT	.	.	TRBJ1-1	TRBV27
CASSLVGVPETQYF	TGTGCCAGCAGTTTAGTAGGGGTGCCAGAGACCCAGTACTTC	.	.	TRBJ2-5	TRBV28
CAWSETTTSATQYF	TGTGCCTGGAGTGAGACTACCACGTCGGCTACGCAGTATTTT	.	.	TRBJ2-3	TRBV30
CASSPVVAGYSEQYF	TGTGCCAGCAGCCCCGTTGTAGCGGGATATTCCGAGCAGTACTTC	TRBD2	.	TRBJ2-7	TRBV7-2